This is a list of T cell receptor beta chains from one sample in a study of radiation and T cells in renal cell carcinoma. Sequenced by immunoSEQ multiplex PCR; TCRdb stores in-frame clones only, minus some. The sample records approximately 65,000 clones, approximately 80% being singletons. Sequencing used blood, obtained from a patient whose treatment included radiotherapy and nephrectomy. These receptors were collected from a man between 60 and 75 years old with renal cell carcinoma. CDR3s include the opening cysteine and the closing phenylalanine or tryptophan. The D gene is left open where the match is weak. Expanded clones are given a class, and other clones once, few, many or no size at all.

J: TRBJ1-5; size: NA; D: NA; V: TRBV10-3; CDR3: CAISEYEGGNQPQHF; DNA: TGTGCCATCAGTGAGTACGAGGGTGGCAATCAGCCCCAGCATTTT
J: TRBJ1-5; size: NA; D: TRBD1; V: TRBV15; CDR3: CATSRVSGRRGLVWGSNQPQHF; DNA: TGTGCCACCAGCAGAGTATCCGGTCGCAGGGGGCTGGTTTGGGGTAGCAATCAGCCCCAGCATTTT
J: TRBJ1-1; size: NA; D: NA; V: TRBV18; CDR3: CASSPAQMGATEAFF; DNA: TGTGCCAGCTCACCAGCCCAAATGGGCGCCACTGAAGCTTTCTTT
J: TRBJ2-7; size: NA; D: NA; V: TRBV4-3; CDR3: CASSQEGGSGTYEQYF; DNA: TGCGCCAGCAGCCAAGAGGGGGGTTCCGGGACCTACGAGCAGTACTTC
J: TRBJ2-3; size: NA; D: NA; V: TRBV5-1; CDR3: CASSSTSSTDTQYF; DNA: TGCGCCAGCAGCAGCACGAGTAGCACAGATACGCAGTATTTT
J: TRBJ2-3; size: NA; D: NA; V: TRBV7-9; CDR3: CASSPPGRVGTDTQYF; DNA: TGTGCCAGCAGCCCACCGGGACGGGTGGGGACAGATACGCAGTATTTT
J: TRBJ1-2; size: NA; D: NA; V: TRBV4-1; CDR3: CASSQDPGRSNYGYTF; DNA: TGCGCCAGCAGCCAAGACCCGGGACGGAGTAACTATGGCTACACCTTC
J: TRBJ2-3; size: NA; D: NA; V: TRBV7-2; CDR3: CASSERGGPSTDTQYF; DNA: TGTGCCAGCAGCGAGAGAGGGGGTCCTAGCACAGATACGCAGTATTTT
J: TRBJ1-2; size: NA; D: NA; V: TRBV15; CDR3: CATSRERGPDYGYTF; DNA: TGTGCCACCAGCAGAGAGAGAGGGCCCGACTATGGCTACACCTTC
J: TRBJ1-3; size: NA; D: NA; V: TRBV7-8; CDR3: CASSPYPSGNTIYF; DNA: TGTGCCAGCAGCCCATACCCCTCTGGAAACACCATATATTTT
J: TRBJ2-5; size: NA; D: NA; V: TRBV30; CDR3: CAWRAAGQETQYF; DNA: TGTGCCTGGAGAGCAGCAGGGCAAGAGACCCAGTACTTC
J: TRBJ1-4; size: medium-sized; D: NA; V: TRBV19; CDR3: CASTEMGPTNEKLFF; DNA: TGTGCCAGTACCGAGATGGGTCCAACTAATGAAAAACTGTTTTTT
J: TRBJ1-3; size: NA; D: TRBD1; V: TRBV19; CDR3: CASTDRGERNTIYF; DNA: TGTGCCAGTACTGACAGGGGCGAAAGAAACACCATATATTTT
J: TRBJ2-3; size: NA; D: NA; V: TRBV30; CDR3: CAWASGVSTDTQYF; DNA: TGTGCCTGGGCCTCCGGAGTTAGCACAGATACGCAGTATTTT
J: TRBJ2-3; size: NA; D: NA; V: TRBV2; CDR3: CASSDIPTADTQYF; DNA: TGTGCCAGCAGTGACATCCCGACGGCAGATACGCAGTATTTT
J: TRBJ2-7; size: few; D: TRBD1; V: TRBV6-5; CDR3: CASSVDRGDSYEQYF; DNA: TGTGCCAGCAGTGTGGACAGGGGAGACTCCTACGAGCAGTACTTC
J: TRBJ2-1; size: NA; D: TRBD2; V: TRBV4-1; CDR3: CASIQDSGTRSDEQFF; DNA: TGCGCCAGCATCCAGGACAGTGGGACTAGAAGTGATGAGCAGTTCTTC
J: TRBJ2-5; size: NA; D: TRBD2; V: TRBV7-8; CDR3: CASSLGPSGGFGTQYF; DNA: TGTGCCAGCAGCTTAGGTCCTAGCGGGGGGTTTGGCACCCAGTACTTC
J: TRBJ1-6; size: NA; D: NA; V: TRBV19; CDR3: CASSIGYSPLHF; DNA: TGTGCCAGTAGTATAGGATATTCACCCCTCCACTTT
J: TRBJ2-3; size: once; D: NA; V: TRBV6-5; CDR3: CASKGGPTDTQYF; DNA: TGTGCCAGCAAGGGGGGACCCACAGATACGCAGTATTTT
J: TRBJ1-1; size: few; D: TRBD1; V: TRBV19; CDR3: CASSMTGGVTEAFF; DNA: TGTGCCAGTAGTATGACAGGGGGCGTCACTGAAGCTTTCTTT
J: TRBJ1-1; size: NA; D: NA; V: TRBV2; CDR3: CASGGRRDTEAFF; DNA: TGTGCCAGCGGGGGAAGACGGGACACTGAAGCTTTCTTT
J: TRBJ1-1; size: NA; D: TRBD1; V: TRBV7-2; CDR3: CASSFYRGQTEAFF; DNA: TGTGCCAGCAGCTTCTACAGGGGGCAGACTGAAGCTTTCTTT
J: TRBJ2-5; size: NA; D: NA; V: TRBV30; CDR3: CAWSVTGLQETQYF; DNA: TGTGCCTGGAGCGTAACCGGATTGCAAGAGACCCAGTACTTC
J: TRBJ1-2; size: NA; D: TRBD1; V: TRBV15; CDR3: CATSREDRVYGYTF; DNA: TGTGCCACCAGCAGAGAGGACAGGGTCTATGGCTACACCTTC
J: TRBJ2-5; size: NA; D: NA; V: TRBV5-4; CDR3: CASSLGFQETQYF; DNA: TGTGCCAGCAGCTTGGGGTTCCAAGAGACCCAGTACTTC
J: TRBJ1-4; size: NA; D: NA; V: TRBV27; CDR3: CASSLVTGRDEKLFF; DNA: TGTGCCAGCAGTTTAGTGACAGGTCGAGATGAAAAACTGTTTTTT
J: TRBJ2-3; size: NA; D: TRBD1; V: TRBV6-5; CDR3: CASSSWDSSTDTQYF; DNA: TGTGCCAGCAGCTCCTGGGACAGTAGCACAGATACGCAGTATTTT
J: TRBJ2-1; size: NA; D: NA; V: TRBV6-5; CDR3: CASSPLGSIGEQFF; DNA: TGTGCCAGCAGTCCTCTCGGGTCCATCGGTGAGCAGTTCTTC
J: TRBJ2-5; size: NA; D: NA; V: TRBV18; CDR3: CASSRQVQETQYF; DNA: TGTGCCAGCTCGCGACAGGTCCAAGAGACCCAGTACTTC
J: TRBJ2-5; size: NA; D: NA; V: TRBV30; CDR3: CAWAYGGGIETQYF; DNA: TGTGCCTGGGCTTATGGGGGCGGGATAGAGACCCAGTACTTC
J: TRBJ1-4; size: few; D: TRBD1; V: TRBV30; CDR3: CAWTQAGTGREKLFF; DNA: TGTGCCTGGACCCAAGCCGGGACAGGGCGTGAAAAACTGTTTTTT
J: TRBJ2-7; size: NA; D: NA; V: TRBV21-1; CDR3: CASSNPKDRVGPYEQYF; DNA: TGTGCCAGCAGCAACCCAAAGGACAGGGTGGGACCCTACGAGCAGTACTTC
J: TRBJ2-3; size: NA; D: TRBD2; V: TRBV9; CDR3: CASSVGLAGTDTQYF; DNA: TGTGCCAGCAGCGTAGGACTAGCGGGCACAGATACGCAGTATTTT
J: TRBJ2-3; size: NA; D: NA; V: TRBV11-3; CDR3: CASSLVFGDTQYF; DNA: TGTGCCAGCAGCTTAGTATTCGGGGATACGCAGTATTTT
J: TRBJ2-5; size: NA; D: NA; V: TRBV6-5; CDR3: CASSPGTSQETQYF; DNA: TGTGCCAGCAGTCCCGGGACATCGCAAGAGACCCAGTACTTC
J: TRBJ2-5; size: few; D: TRBD2; V: TRBV7-9; CDR3: CASSPSGGARLQTQYF; DNA: TGTGCCAGCAGCCCTAGCGGGGGGGCCAGGTTACAGACCCAGTACTTC
J: TRBJ1-3; size: NA; D: NA; V: TRBV7-2; CDR3: CASSFKGGQTFGNTIYF; DNA: TGTGCCAGCAGCTTCAAGGGGGGGCAAACTTTTGGAAACACCATATATTTT
J: TRBJ1-1; size: NA; D: NA; V: TRBV4-1; CDR3: CASSQERQGNTEAFF; DNA: TGCGCCAGCAGCCAAGAGCGGCAGGGGAACACTGAAGCTTTCTTT
J: TRBJ1-4; size: NA; D: NA; V: TRBV11-3; CDR3: CASSFWAGEKLFF; DNA: TGTGCCAGCAGCTTTTGGGCTGGTGAAAAACTGTTTTTT
J: TRBJ1-5; size: NA; D: TRBD1; V: TRBV6-1; CDR3: CASSEGTGGSQPQHF; DNA: TGTGCCAGCAGTGAAGGGACAGGGGGTTCTCAGCCCCAGCATTTT
J: TRBJ2-2; size: NA; D: NA; V: TRBV5-4; CDR3: CASSFPGGITGELFF; DNA: TGTGCCAGCAGCTTCCCCGGGGGAATAACCGGGGAGCTGTTTTTT